What follows are 15 T cell receptor beta chains derived from one specimen sequenced in a study of blood T cell repertoires in COVID-19. The method was immunoSEQ multiplex PCR; TCRdb's version includes in-frame clones alone and lacks a portion of them. The table includes fewer than 250,000 clones, around four fifths detected once. The sample consisted of peripheral blood. The source of these receptors is a woman between 50 and 59 years old with acute or convalescent COVID-19.

This clone has only one observation. The chain links TRBV10-3 to TRBJ2-1, with 9 bases aligning to TRBD2. CDR3 size: 20 residues. The germline gives CDR1 ENHRY, CDR2 SYGVKD. The V segment lost 0 bases and the J segment 1 base; nucleotides outside the gene matches: 13. CDR3 protein: CAISESLGALAGLSYNEQFF. CDR3 DNA sequence: TGTGCCATCAGTGAGTCGCTGGGAGCGCTAGCGGGACTGTCCTACAATGAGCAGTTCTTC.

This clone was seen just once. The CDR3 coding sequence is TGTGCCAGCAGCCCCGCCGTGAGTGAGCAGTTCTTC. Amino acids: CASSPAVSEQFF. The chain employs TRBV7-8 and TRBJ2-1; D remains unclear. Per germline, CDR1 SGHVS and CDR2 FQNEAQ. The CDR3 sequence is 12 residues long. The V and J ends lost 5 bases and 9 bases respectively, with 11 bases between them.

This chain connects TRBV14 to TRBJ2-3; 11 bases map to TRBD2. CDR1 and CDR2 from the germline V gene are SGHDN and FVKESK. The CDR3 totals 15 residues. Trimming removed 1 base from V and 5 bases from J; junction bases left unmatched: 2. DNA for the CDR3: TGTGCCAGCAGCCAAGGGACTAGCGGGCGAGATACGCAGTATTTT. This codes for CASSQGTSGRDTQYF. Full variable domain (missing parts from reference TRBV14 and TRBJ2-3): EAGVTQFPSHSVIEKGQTVTLRCDPISGHDNLYWYRRVMGKEIKFLLHFVKESKQDESGMPNNRFLAERTGGTYSTLKVQPAELEDSGVYFCASSQGTSGRDTQYFGPGTRLTVL.

This chain uses TRBV27 with TRBJ2-1; D possibly corresponds to TRBD1 (5 bases). Germline assignment: CDR1 MNHEY and CDR2 SMNVEV (reference sequence). V was shortened by 5 bases and J by 7 bases, with 12 bases between the two germline ends. This CDR3 has 13 residues. CDR3 DNA sequence: TGTGCCAGCAGTGTGACAGCTATGAATGAGCAGTTCTTC. As protein: CASSVTAMNEQFF.

The table lists this clone with a count of one. The chain couples TRBV3-1 (or the pseudogene TRBV3-2) to TRBJ2-1; TRBD1 matches 9 bases. The CDR3 totals 14 residues. Germline V gene data show CDR1 as LGHDT and CDR2 as YNNKEL (reference sequence). With 6 bases clipped from V and 7 bases from J, the junction kept 7 bases outside the gene matches. The chain's CDR3 is CASRRTGEGNEQFF. The CDR3 bases are TGTGCCAGCAGACGGACAGGGGAAGGAAATGAGCAGTTCTTC.

Turning to this clone: The sample has other DNA sequences that encode this CDR3 too. The chain links TRBV9 to TRBJ2-3, with 8 bases lining up with TRBD2. This CDR3 is built from 15 residues. Germline V gives CDR1 SGDLS, CDR2 YYNGEE. J was trimmed by 4 bases and V by 2 bases; bases with no gene match: 6. The CDR3 sequence is CASSVSGRGADTQYF. In nucleotides, the CDR3 is TGTGCCAGCAGCGTGAGCGGGAGAGGTGCAGATACGCAGTATTTT. Based on the CDR3 plus reference TRBV9 and TRBJ2-3, the full variable domain is DSGVTQTPKHLITATGQRVTLRCSPRSGDLSVYWYQQSLDQGLQFLIQYYNGEERAKGNILERFSAQQFPDLHSELNLSSLELGDSALYFCASSVSGRGADTQYFGPGTRLTVL.

The V and J genes are TRBV13 and TRBJ2-7, with D possibly matching TRBD1 (6 bases). The ends were cut back, 0 bases at V and 0 bases at J, with 6 bases in the middle. From germline, CDR1 is PRHDT and CDR2 FYEKMQ (reference sequence). There are 14 residues in the CDR3. CDR3 region: CASSLGGGSYEQYF. CDR3 DNA: TGTGCCAGCAGCTTAGGAGGGGGCTCCTACGAGCAGTACTTC.

This chain joins TRBV27 and TRBJ2-1; TRBD1 matches 9 bases. Germline V gives CDR1 MNHEY, CDR2 SMNVEV (reference sequence). The ends lost 5 bases at V and 3 bases at J; junction bases unmatched: 11. The CDR3 has 17 residues. The CDR3 DNA follows: TGTGCCAGCAGTAAAGGGACAGGGCAGGGGCTCTACAATGAGCAGTTCTTC. Translated: CASSKGTGQGLYNEQFF.

The gene calls are TRBV5-1 and TRBJ2-1; the match to TRBD2 covers 7 bases. The trim removed 2 bases at V and 1 base at J, leaving 6 bases unmatched. Germline V CDR1 and CDR2: SGHRS, YFSETQ. The CDR3 spans 16 residues. CDR3: CASSFMREWSYNEQFF. The DNA of the CDR3 is TGCGCCAGCAGCTTCATGCGGGAGTGGTCCTACAATGAGCAGTTCTTC. The entire variable domain, with the rest obtained from reference TRBV5-1 and TRBJ2-1, is as follows: KAGVTQTPRYLIKTRGQQVTLSCSPISGHRSVSWYQQTPGQGLQFLFEYFSETQRNKGNFPGRFSGRQFSNSRSEMNVSTLELGDSALYLCASSFMREWSYNEQFFGPGTRLTVL.

The rearrangement joins TRBV4-1 to TRBJ1-2; 7 bases align to TRBD1. The CDR3 covers 15 residues. CDR1 and CDR2 from the germline V gene are MGHRA and YSYEKL. The ends lost 0 bases at V and 3 bases at J; junction bases unmatched: 4. The CDR3 sequence is CASSQDSGTDYGYTF. The CDR3 DNA reads as TGCGCCAGCAGCCAAGATTCCGGGACAGACTATGGCTACACCTTC.

This chain connects TRBV2 to TRBJ2-5; 8 positions match TRBD1. The length of the CDR3 is 15 residues. Germline CDR1 is SNHLY and CDR2 is FYNNEI. The V segment lost 5 bases and the J segment 7 bases; nucleotides outside the gene matches: 12. The CDR3 sequence: CASSSGQGPRGTQYF. The CDR3 coding sequence is TGTGCCAGCAGTTCAGGACAGGGCCCCAGAGGGACCCAGTACTTC.

There are a few counts of this clone. The gene calls are TRBV24-1 and TRBJ2-1; D may be TRBD1 (6 bases). V was shortened by 2 bases and J by 4 bases, with 14 bases between the two germline ends. This CDR3 is 16 amino acids long. CDR1 and CDR2 from the germline V gene are KGHDR and SFDVKD. The CDR3: CATSDSSRTEYNEQFF. The CDR3 nucleotides are TGTGCCACCAGTGATTCTTCGCGGACAGAATACAATGAGCAGTTCTTC.

The chain combines TRBV5-1 with TRBJ2-1; 7 nucleotides line up with TRBD2. This CDR3 comprises 16 residues. The germline gives CDR1 SGHRS, CDR2 YFSETQ. V dropped 4 bases and J dropped 7; count of bases not matched to a gene: 14. CDR3 loop: CASSPLGGSYGNEQFF. DNA for the CDR3: TGCGCCAGCAGCCCCTTGGGGGGGAGTTACGGAAATGAGCAGTTCTTC.

This clone was observed a few times. The V gene is TRBV2, the J gene TRBJ2-7; 7 positions agree with TRBD2. The CDR3 runs 11 residues. J was trimmed by 7 bases and V by 8 bases; bases with no gene match: 5. The germline gives CDR1 SNHLY, CDR2 FYNNEI. The CDR3 DNA reads as TGTGCCAGCGGGGGGGAGAAAGAGCAGTACTTC. Protein product: CASGGEKEQYF.

The DNA for the CDR3 is TGTGCCAGCAGTTTATTAGGGGGCCGCTACGAGCAGTACTTC. Translating gives CASSLLGGRYEQYF. V usage is TRBV27 and J usage is TRBJ2-7, with TRBD1 matching over 7 bases. CDR1 is MNHEY and CDR2 is SMNVEV in the germline V gene (reference sequence). V dropped 1 base and J dropped 3; count of bases not matched to a gene: 3. This CDR3 region has 14 residues.